These 16 T cell receptor beta chains were sequenced from one sample in a study of Ad26.COV2.S vaccination and SARS-CoV-2 variants. TCRdb's table, derived via immunoSEQ multiplex PCR, lists solely in-frame clones and lacks some. Altogether approximately 140,000 clones are present, 70% to 90% being singletons, with the ten largest covering 4.5% to 6%. This material consisted of peripheral blood, taken after recovery from COVID-19. Receptor source: a human donor who had recovered from COVID-19.

The chain has TRBV24-1 and TRBJ2-3; the match to TRBD2 covers 9 bases. This CDR3 is built from 15 residues. J was trimmed by 2 bases and V by 4 bases; bases with no gene match: 3. From germline, CDR1 is KGHDR and CDR2 SFDVKD. CDR3: CATSEPGLATDTQYF. Here the CDR3 DNA reads TGTGCCACCAGTGAACCGGGACTAGCCACAGATACGCAGTATTTT.

The V call is TRBV28, the J call TRBJ2-2; D not resolved. The length of the CDR3 is 15 residues. V shed 7 bases and J shed 6 bases, with 18 bases lying between them. Germline CDR1 reads MDHEN; CDR2 reads SYDVKM. This CDR3 reads CASIPNGPPAGELFF. The CDR3 region has the DNA TGTGCCAGCATCCCGAACGGACCTCCAGCCGGGGAGCTGTTTTTT. The variable domain in full, completed from reference TRBV28 and TRBJ2-2, reads DVKVTQSSRYLVKRTGEKVFLECVQDMDHENMFWYRQDPGLGLRLIYFSYDVKMKEKGDIPEGYSVSREKKERFSLILESASTNQTSMYLCASIPNGPPAGELFFGEGSRLTVL.

This clone was seen a handful of times. The chain couples TRBV5-6 to TRBJ2-3; 12 nucleotides agree with TRBD1. Germline CDR1 is SGHDT and CDR2 is YYEEEE. V lost 2 bases and J lost 6; bases outside the gene matches: 10. The CDR3 is 17 amino acids. CDR3 residues: CASSFRGTGGRRDTQYF. CDR3 sequence (DNA): TGTGCCAGCAGCTTCCGAGGGACAGGGGGCCGAAGGGATACGCAGTATTTT.

V is TRBV10-3 and J is TRBJ2-3, with TRBD1 matching 9 bases. Trimming cost V 10 bases and J 6 bases; bases outside gene matches: 11. The CDR3 has 14 amino acids. Germline CDR1 reads ENHRY; CDR2 reads SYGVKD. The CDR3 region has the DNA TGTGCCACCGGGCCGGGACAGGGTGGGGATACGCAGTATTTT. This codes for CATGPGQGGDTQYF.

CDR3 in DNA: TGCGCCAGCAGCCTAAACCTTGGGGCATTGCATGAAAAACTGTTTTTT. Protein product: CASSLNLGALHEKLFF. The V and J genes are TRBV4-3 and TRBJ1-4, with D possibly matching TRBD1 (5 bases). This CDR3 is built from 16 residues. Germline V gene lookup returns CDR1 LGHNA and CDR2 YSLEER. The ends were cut back, 4 bases at V and 6 bases at J, with 18 bases in the middle.

The CDR3 is CASSLGTFEQYF. CDR3 DNA: TGTGCCAGCAGTCTCGGGACGTTCGAGCAGTACTTC. This chain links TRBV28 with TRBJ2-7; either TRBD1 or TRBD2 may fit D (5 bases each). Looked up from germline, CDR1 is MDHEN and CDR2 is SYDVKM. The CDR3 sequence is 12 residues long. Between the trimmed V and J ends, which lost 5 bases and 6 bases, there was a span of 11 bases. The full variable domain, completed using reference TRBV28 and TRBJ2-7, is DVKVTQSSRYLVKRTGEKVFLECVQDMDHENMFWYRQDPGLGLRLIYFSYDVKMKEKGDIPEGYSVSREKKERFSLILESASTNQTSMYLCASSLGTFEQYFGPGTRLTVT.

The chain recombines TRBV2 with TRBJ2-7; 9 nucleotides line up with TRBD1. Germline CDR1 reads SNHLY; CDR2 reads FYNNEI. V shed 6 bases and J 5 bases; nucleotides not matched to a gene: 14. The CDR3 has 16 residues. CDR3 loop: CASSGLKDRGLHEQYF. The CDR3 nucleotides are TGTGCCAGCAGCGGCTTGAAGGACAGGGGACTCCACGAGCAGTACTTC.

The chain recombines TRBV6-2 or TRBV6-3 with TRBJ2-1, with TRBD2 matching over 13 bases. Trimming cost V 2 bases and J 10 bases; bases outside gene matches: 8. The germline V gene encodes CDR1 MNHEY and CDR2 SVGEGT. This CDR3 contains 16 residues. This CDR3 reads CASSYRTSGGIGEQFF. The CDR3 DNA sequence: TGTGCCAGCAGTTACCGGACTAGCGGGGGAATCGGCGAGCAGTTCTTC.

This clone occurred once. The chain recombines TRBV6-5 with TRBJ2-1; 10 positions match TRBD1. This CDR3 is 15 amino acids long. Germline trimming cut 6 bases from V and 3 bases from J; bases unmatched to any gene: 5. Germline values: CDR1 MNHEY, CDR2 SVGAGI. The CDR3 reads CASRPGQGNYNEQFF. As DNA, the CDR3 is TGTGCCAGCAGGCCGGGACAGGGGAACTACAATGAGCAGTTCTTC.

V is TRBV6-2 or TRBV6-3 and J is TRBJ2-7; 9 positions match TRBD2. The CDR3 totals 17 residues. V dropped 5 bases and J dropped 2; count of bases not matched to a gene: 13. Germline CDR1 and CDR2: MNHEY and SVGEGT. DNA for the CDR3: TGTGCCAGCAGTGACCAGTCAGTAGCGGGGGACCCCTACGAGCAGTACTTC. It translates to CASSDQSVAGDPYEQYF.

V is TRBV6-5 and J is TRBJ2-5; D unresolved. Germline CDR1 MNHEY, CDR2 SVGAGI. V dropped 2 bases and J dropped 8 bases, with 12 bases sitting between them. The CDR3 sequence is 13 residues long. CDR3 in DNA: TGTGCCAGCAGTTACGAGATAAGAGACACCCAGTACTTC. This codes for CASSYEIRDTQYF.

This clone was recorded at least ten times. This rearrangement joins TRBV5-1 to TRBJ1-6; D call uncertain. Between the trimmed V and J ends, which lost 5 bases and 8 bases, there was a span of 20 bases. The length of the CDR3 is 16 residues. Germline assignment: CDR1 SGHRS and CDR2 YFSETQ. CDR3 protein: CASRNLDGRQHSPLHF. The CDR3 DNA reads TGCGCCAGCAGAAATCTAGATGGGAGGCAGCATTCACCCCTCCACTTT.

This chain connects TRBV19 to TRBJ2-5; D is possibly TRBD1 (6 bases). The CDR3 runs 13 residues. Per germline, CDR1 LNHDA and CDR2 SQIVND (reference sequence). The ends were cut back, 4 bases at V and 4 bases at J, with 10 bases in the middle. The chain's CDR3 is CASSNTRGETQYF. The CDR3, as DNA: TGTGCCAGTAGTAATACCAGGGGAGAGACCCAGTACTTC.

The chain links TRBV28 to TRBJ1-3, with D possibly being TRBD1 (6 bases). V lost 3 bases and J lost 4, with 10 bases in between. Germline V gene data show CDR1 as MDHEN and CDR2 as SYDVKM. CDR3 length: 14 amino acids. CDR3 loop: CASSFPGAGNTIYF. The DNA of the CDR3 is TGTGCCAGCAGTTTCCCAGGGGCGGGAAACACCATATATTTT.

V usage is TRBV29-1 and J usage is TRBJ2-3; D may be TRBD1 (5 bases). Deletions cut 5 bases from V and 4 bases from J, with 13 bases between. The germline CDR1 and CDR2 sequences are SQVTM and ANQGSEA. This CDR3 region has 13 residues. The DNA of the CDR3 is TGCAGCGTTCGAATCGACAGCGCAGATACGCAGTATTTT. Residues: CSVRIDSADTQYF.

This sequence joins TRBV6-1 and TRBJ2-7, with D possibly TRBD2 on 5 matching bases. Trimming stripped 6 bases from V and 7 bases from J, with 13 bases between. The V gene's germline CDR1 is MNHNS and CDR2 SASEGT. This CDR3 comprises 12 residues. CDR3 protein: CASSPARVEQYF. The CDR3 bases are TGTGCCAGCAGCCCCGCGCGGGTTGAGCAGTACTTC.